The 15 T cell receptor beta chains given below trace back to one sample, sequenced in a study of blood T cell repertoires in COVID-19. The method was immunoSEQ multiplex PCR; TCRdb's version includes in-frame clones alone and lacks a portion of them. The sample lists 14,000 or so clones, 83% occurring once. The sample consisted of peripheral blood. The source is a woman between 55 and 75 years old with acute or convalescent COVID-19.

This chain uses TRBV5-4 with TRBJ2-1; 7 bases match TRBD1. The V gene's germline CDR1 is SGHNT and CDR2 YYREEE (reference sequence). The CDR3 is 17 residues long. Trimming at V came to 0 bases and at J to 8 bases, leaving 14 bases not matched to a gene. The CDR3 bases are TGTGCCAGCAGCTTGGAGATGATCGGACAGGTGAGGGATGAGCAGTTCTTC. It yields the protein CASSLEMIGQVRDEQFF.

The chain couples TRBV4-1 to TRBJ2-3; D uncertain. This CDR3 contains 15 residues. Germline loops: CDR1 MGHRA, CDR2 YSYEKL. V was trimmed by 4 bases and J by 2 bases, leaving 13 bases between them. The CDR3 DNA sequence: TGCGCCAGCAGCCGAGGTAGCCTTCTCACAGATACGCAGTATTTT. Amino acids: CASSRGSLLTDTQYF.

V and J are TRBV28 and TRBJ2-7; 7 nucleotides line up with TRBD1. This CDR3 has 13 residues. The V and J ends lost 6 bases and 0 bases, in that order; junction bases with no gene match: 2. Germline values: CDR1 MDHEN, CDR2 SYDVKM. CDR3 protein: CASRRQGSYEQYF. The CDR3 coding sequence is TGTGCCAGCAGACGACAGGGCTCCTACGAGCAGTACTTC.

The rearrangement joins TRBV28 to TRBJ2-7; 12 bases line up with TRBD1. J was trimmed by 6 bases and V by 3 bases; bases with no gene match: 6. The CDR3 covers 15 residues. The germline gives CDR1 MDHEN, CDR2 SYDVKM. CDR3 sequence reads: CASSFVGQGAREQYF. The CDR3 coding sequence is TGTGCCAGCAGTTTTGTGGGACAGGGGGCGCGCGAGCAGTACTTC.

For the CDR3, the DNA is TGTGCCAGCACTAGACAGGAAACTGAAGCTTTCTTT. Its translation: CASTRQETEAFF. This rearrangement joins TRBV2 to TRBJ1-1; D might be TRBD1 (6 bases). Between the trimmed V and J ends, which lost 7 bases and 5 bases, there was a span of 11 bases. This CDR3 spans 12 amino acids. Germline V gives CDR1 SNHLY, CDR2 FYNNEI.

A remark on this clone: Its ends do not fully match the called genes, so a read error is possible. The V gene is TRBV5-1, the J gene TRBJ2-6, with D possibly TRBD1 on 6 matching bases. The germline gives CDR1 SGHRS, CDR2 YFSETQ. The CDR3 has 18 amino acids. The CDR3 DNA reads TGCGCCAGCAGCTTGGCCTGGATACAGGGTTTTGGGTCCAACGTCCTGACTTTC. Translation gives CASSLAWIQGFGSNVLTF.

This CDR3 reads CASLAGGSMADTQYF. CDR3 nucleotides: TGTGCCAGCCTCGCTGGAGGTTCAATGGCAGATACGCAGTATTTT. The J gene is TRBJ2-3, the V gene TRBV25-1; a possible D gene is TRBD2 (5 bases). Trimming stripped 8 bases from V and 4 bases from J, with 19 bases between. Germline V gives CDR1 MGHDK, CDR2 SYGVNS. This CDR3 contains 15 residues.

This clone was counted a single time. The gene calls are TRBV12-5 and TRBJ2-3; 7 nucleotides line up with TRBD1. V gave up 4 bases and J gave up 0 bases; unmatched junction bases: 16. Germline CDR1 and CDR2: LGHNT and FRNRAP. The length of the CDR3 is 19 residues. The CDR3 reads CASGWAPPGQATSTDTQYF. The CDR3 DNA is TGTGCTAGTGGTTGGGCTCCACCCGGACAGGCGACTAGCACAGATACGCAGTATTTT.

The chain uses TRBV19 and TRBJ1-1; D gene uncertain. This CDR3 is built from 17 residues. Per germline, CDR1 LNHDA and CDR2 SQIVND (reference sequence). The V end lost 3 bases, the J end lost 4 bases, and 21 bases lay between the germline ends. CDR3 residues: CASSIVGRRVRVTEAFF. CDR3 DNA: TGTGCCAGTAGTATCGTCGGGCGGAGGGTTAGGGTCACTGAAGCTTTCTTT. The whole variable domain, filled in from reference TRBV19 and TRBJ1-1, reads DGGITQSPKYLFRKEGQNVTLSCEQNLNHDAMYWYRQDPGQGLRLIYYSQIVNDFQKGDIAEGYSVSREKKESFPLTVTSAQKNPTAFYLCASSIVGRRVRVTEAFFGQGTRLTVV.

The CDR3 protein is CASGLMQGAYTEAFF. CDR3 bases: TGTGCTAGTGGTTTGATGCAGGGGGCTTACACTGAAGCTTTCTTT. The chain couples TRBV12-5 to TRBJ1-1; 8 nucleotides align to TRBD1. After removal of 2 bases from V and 3 bases from J, the junction contained 5 bases not matched to a gene. Germline loops: CDR1 LGHNT, CDR2 FRNRAP. The CDR3 is 15 amino acids.

This chain connects TRBV7-9 to TRBJ2-7; TRBD1 might be the D (6 bases). CDR1 and CDR2 (germline): SEHNR, FQNEAQ (reference sequence). Trimming shortened V by 3 bases and J by 5 bases, and 14 bases separated the two germline ends. The CDR3 loop spans 14 amino acids. The CDR3 sequence: CASSFQAGVNEQYF. CDR3 in DNA: TGTGCCAGCAGCTTCCAAGCAGGGGTTAACGAGCAGTACTTC.

The gene calls are TRBV7-2 and TRBJ2-5; 9 nucleotides match TRBD1. Germline trimming cut 5 bases from V and 9 bases from J; bases unmatched to any gene: 13. CDR1 and CDR2 from the germline V gene are SGHTA and FQGNSA. CDR3 length: 15 residues. CDR3 nucleotides: TGTGCCAGCAGCCCAGACCCCGGGACAGGGTATGCCCAGTACTTC. Residues: CASSPDPGTGYAQYF. The complete variable domain, with remaining parts taken from reference TRBV7-2 and TRBJ2-5, reads GAGVSQSPSNKVTEKGKDVELRCDPISGHTALYWYRQSLGQGLEFLIYFQGNSAPDKSGLPSDRFSAERTGGSVSTLTIQRTQQEDSAVYLCASSPDPGTGYAQYFGPGTRLLVL.

The chain links TRBV2 to TRBJ2-7; 7 nucleotides line up with TRBD1. Germline V CDR1 and CDR2: SNHLY, FYNNEI. Unmatched junction bases numbered 4, after V lost 4 bases and J lost 4 bases. This CDR3 comprises 13 residues. The CDR3 DNA reads TGTGCCAGCAGTGGACAGGGACGGTACGAGCAGTACTTC. It yields the protein CASSGQGRYEQYF.

The V call is TRBV11-2, the J call TRBJ2-3; a weak D match, TRBD2 (7 bases). This CDR3 has 16 residues. Germline-derived CDR1 and CDR2 are SGHAT and FQNNGV. V was shortened by 4 bases and J by 2 bases, with 16 bases between the two germline ends. The CDR3 DNA reads TGTGCCAGCAGCTCGGTGCGGGGGCCTTACACAGATACGCAGTATTTT. Translation gives CASSSVRGPYTDTQYF.

The gene calls are TRBV28 and TRBJ2-2; D might be TRBD1 (5 bases). The CDR3 consists of 13 residues. V was trimmed by 7 bases and J by 5 bases, leaving 11 bases between them. Germline-derived CDR1 and CDR2 are MDHEN and SYDVKM. CDR3 in amino acids: CASKRPGTGELFF. The CDR3 DNA is TGTGCCAGCAAAAGGCCAGGGACCGGGGAGCTGTTTTTT.